This TCR beta chain comes out of a study of cytomegalovirus exposure and HLA in healthy donors. For the study at large: Genotyping of 400 or so donors showed that over 80% belonged to the Caucasian-associated ancestry cluster. Study-wide results and limits: With further analysis later on, most CMV-associated TCR beta chains appeared HLA-restricted. CMV serostatus alone was available as immune exposure information.

This clone was seen many times. Antigen specificity is unknown. The V and J ends lost 3 bases and 8 bases, in that order; junction bases with no gene match: 9. The CDR3 has 15 residues. Germline V gene sequence: CDR1 SGHNT, CDR2 YYREEE (reference sequence). PCR employed 60 Vbeta and 13 Jbeta primers. Sequencing was performed with immunoSEQ multiplex PCR; in TCRdb, only in-frame clones are kept and a portion is missing. Among around 74,000 clones listed, less than 80% were seen once. The chain couples TRBV5-4 to TRBJ1-4; 8 bases line up with TRBD1. The TCR comes from a man between 25 and 39 years old in good health and CMV-seronegative. Material for sequencing was PBMCs. The CDR3 is CASSWGGRGQEKLFF. DNA of the CDR3: TGTGCCAGCAGCTGGGGTGGCAGGGGGCAGGAAAAACTGTTTTTT.